These 32 T cell receptor beta chains share one sample of origin, sequenced in a study of radiation and T cells in renal cell carcinoma. Measured with immunoSEQ multiplex PCR; TCRdb has only the in-frame clones, and not every one. There are about 130,000 clones in the sample; about 88% occur only once, and about 12% lies in the top ten. Time point described: baseline pretreatment blood. The sample's treatment: 15 Gy SBRT to primary tumor, nephrectomy 4 weeks later. This material consisted of blood, taken from a patient whose treatment included radiotherapy and nephrectomy. The source is a woman aged 45-65 years with renal cell carcinoma.

This clone was found a few times. The chain recombines TRBV2 with TRBJ2-5; TRBD2 matches at 12 bases. V lost 6 bases and J lost 1; bases outside the gene matches: 3. This CDR3 spans 15 amino acids. From germline, CDR1 is SNHLY and CDR2 FYNNEI. CDR3 region: CASRRLAGAQETQYF. Here the CDR3 DNA reads TGTGCCAGCAGGAGACTAGCGGGGGCCCAAGAGACCCAGTACTTC.

This chain uses TRBV5-4 with TRBJ1-1; no clear D. Looked up from germline, CDR1 is SGHNT and CDR2 is YYREEE (reference sequence). Trimming stripped 9 bases from V and 4 bases from J, with 16 bases between. The CDR3 runs 13 residues. In nucleotides, the CDR3 is TGTGCCACCCCACGTGGGTTATTCACTGAAGCTTTCTTT. Amino acid sequence: CATPRGLFTEAFF.

The chain is built from TRBV5-4 and TRBJ1-2; TRBD1 is a possible D gene (5 bases). Trimming removed 0 bases at V and 0 bases at J, with 6 bases between. From germline, CDR1 is SGHNT and CDR2 YYREEE (reference sequence). The CDR3 is made up of 14 amino acids. This CDR3 is CASSLGGTNYGYTF. The CDR3 DNA reads TGTGCCAGCAGCTTGGGGGGGACTAACTATGGCTACACCTTC.

In this sample, this clone turned up once. The genes are TRBV6-1 and TRBJ2-6; 9 bases map to TRBD1. V lost 3 bases and J lost 2; bases outside the gene matches: 8. This CDR3 spans 18 amino acids. CDR1 is MNHNS, CDR2 SASEGT, per germline. The CDR3 spells CASSDAGTGKTGANVLTF. DNA for the CDR3: TGTGCCAGCAGTGACGCCGGGACAGGGAAAACTGGGGCCAACGTCCTGACTTTC.

The genes are TRBV15 and TRBJ1-2, with TRBD1 matching 9 bases. The CDR3 loop spans 14 amino acids. V shed 5 bases, J shed 2 bases, and the junction held 3 bases outside the gene matches. Germline values: CDR1 LNHNV, CDR2 YYDKDF (reference sequence). The CDR3 DNA follows: TGTGCCACCAGCGGCGGACAGGGGAACTATGGCTACACCTTC. As protein: CATSGGQGNYGYTF.

The chain is built from TRBV1 and TRBJ2-6; the table gives TRBD1 as D, unverified against the DNA. TRBV1 constitutes a pseudogene. The CDR3 loop spans 22 amino acids. The CDR3 protein is CTSSQVPSRRWDIRTGANVLTF. CDR3 coding DNA: TGCACCAGCAGCCAAGTTCCTTCACGGCGATGGGACATCAGGACTGGGGCCAACGTCCTGACTTTC.

V is TRBV19 and J is TRBJ2-3; 9 bases agree with TRBD1. CDR3 size: 15 residues. Germline V gene lookup returns CDR1 LNHDA and CDR2 SQIVND (reference sequence). J gave up 5 bases and V 6 bases, and 9 bases lay outside the gene matches. The CDR3 loop is CASSEGTGRKDTQYF. CDR3 coding DNA: TGTGCCAGTAGCGAGGGGACAGGGCGTAAAGATACGCAGTATTTT. The full variable domain, its missing parts supplied by reference TRBV19 and TRBJ2-3, is DGGITQSPKYLFRKEGQNVTLSCEQNLNHDAMYWYRQDPGQGLRLIYYSQIVNDFQKGDIAEGYSVSREKKESFPLTVTSAQKNPTAFYLCASSEGTGRKDTQYFGPGTRLTVL.

The genes are TRBV7-2 and TRBJ1-1; D uncertain. In germline, CDR1 is SGHTA, CDR2 FQGNSA. Trimming stripped 3 bases from V and 0 bases from J, with 11 bases between. The CDR3 contains 15 residues. The CDR3 DNA sequence: TGTGCCAGCAGCTTTAATCCGAATATGAACACTGAAGCTTTCTTT. This translates into CASSFNPNMNTEAFF.

J is TRBJ2-1 and V is TRBV6-1; D not resolved. The CDR3 loop spans 13 amino acids. The V end was cut by 6 bases, the J end by 6 bases, with 12 bases between. Germline CDR1 MNHNS, CDR2 SASEGT. The CDR3, as DNA: TGTGCCAGCAGAACCGGGCCAAGCAATGAGCAGTTCTTC. Translation gives CASRTGPSNEQFF.

In this sample, this clone turned up once. V gene TRBV6-1 combines with J gene TRBJ2-7; the D gene is possibly TRBD1 (5 bases). V dropped 8 bases and J dropped 2 bases, with 13 bases sitting between them. CDR3 size: 13 residues. Germline values: CDR1 MNHNS, CDR2 SASEGT. The CDR3 DNA reads TGTGCCAGCCTAGACAGATTAACCTACGAGCAGTACTTC. This translates into CASLDRLTYEQYF.

The genes are TRBV15 and TRBJ1-5; D is unclear. The CDR3 covers 13 residues. Per the germline V gene, CDR1 is LNHNV and CDR2 is YYDKDF (reference sequence). V was cut by 3 bases and J by 4 bases, with 7 bases left in between. CDR3 coding DNA: TGTGCCACCAGCAGCCGGGGTAATCAGCCCCAGCATTTT. This gives the protein CATSSRGNQPQHF.

The chain couples TRBV4-1 to TRBJ1-3; tentatively, D is TRBD1 (5 bases). Trimming took off 0 bases at V and 2 bases at J, with 8 bases between the two ends. Germline V CDR1 and CDR2: MGHRA, YSYEKL. The CDR3 totals 15 residues. In nucleotides, the CDR3 is TGCGCCAGCAGCCAAGACGGGGGAGCTGGAAACACCATATATTTT. This encodes CASSQDGGAGNTIYF.

The chain links TRBV7-9 to TRBJ2-2; D possibly corresponds to TRBD2 (5 bases). Per germline, CDR1 SEHNR and CDR2 FQNEAQ (reference sequence). The CDR3 totals 15 residues. Trimming removed 2 bases at V and 6 bases at J, with 13 bases between. CDR3 region: CASSLRGFPAGELFF. The CDR3 DNA sequence: TGTGCCAGCAGCTTAAGAGGGTTTCCTGCCGGGGAGCTGTTTTTT.

The chain uses TRBV10-2 and TRBJ2-7, with a weak D call TRBD2 (5 bases). The CDR3 is 15 amino acids. Germline CDR1 WSHSY, CDR2 SAAADI. The ends were cut back, 0 bases at V and 2 bases at J, with 11 bases in the middle. CDR3 sequence (DNA): TGCGCCAGCAGTGAGTCTGCTAGCATCGCCTACGAGCAGTACTTC. It translates to CASSESASIAYEQYF.

This clone was picked up one time. For the CDR3, the DNA is TGTGCCACCAGCCGTACGGGGGGCCAGACCTTTAATGAAAAACTGTTTTTT. It translates to CATSRTGGQTFNEKLFF. The genes are TRBV15 and TRBJ1-4, with a weak D call TRBD1 (6 bases). The CDR3 runs to 17 residues. Trimming stripped 5 bases from V and 4 bases from J, with 20 bases between. The germline gives CDR1 LNHNV, CDR2 YYDKDF (reference sequence).

This chain links TRBV5-1 with TRBJ2-7; possible D gene TRBD2, 5 bases. CDR3 length equals 15 residues. V was clipped by 4 bases and J by 0 bases, with 14 bases between them. Germline V gene sequence: CDR1 SGHRS, CDR2 YFSETQ. The CDR3 DNA reads as TGCGCCAGCAGCCCCTCTGGTGGGAGCTCCTACGAGCAGTACTTC. It yields the protein CASSPSGGSSYEQYF.

This clone was detected only once. This chain connects TRBV13 to TRBJ2-3; 7 bases line up with TRBD2. Germline trimming cut 3 bases from V and 5 bases from J; bases unmatched to any gene: 5. CDR3 length: 14 amino acids. CDR1 PRHDT and CDR2 FYEKMQ come from the germline V gene (reference sequence). CDR3 loop: CASSFRGGGDTQYF. The CDR3 nucleotides read TGTGCCAGCAGCTTTAGGGGCGGGGGAGATACGCAGTATTTT.

The CDR3 DNA sequence: TGTGCCAGCTCCTTGAGGACAGGGGAAAATTCACCCCTCCACTTT. Translation gives CASSLRTGENSPLHF. This chain connects TRBV2 to TRBJ1-6; TRBD1 agrees at 9 bases. This CDR3 contains 15 residues. Germline assignment: CDR1 SNHLY and CDR2 FYNNEI. With 8 bases clipped from V and 7 bases from J, the junction kept 9 bases outside the gene matches. The whole variable domain, filled in from reference TRBV2 and TRBJ1-6, reads EPEVTQTPSHQVTQMGQEVILRCVPISNHLYFYWYRQILGQKVEFLVSFYNNEISEKSEIFDDQFSVERPDGSNFTLKIRSTKLEDSAMYFCASSLRTGENSPLHFGNGTRLTVT.

This chain joins TRBV6-1 and TRBJ2-1, with D perhaps given as TRBD1 or TRBD2 (6 bases each). Germline V gene sequence: CDR1 MNHNS, CDR2 SASEGT. The CDR3 consists of 16 residues. V lost 1 base to trimming and J lost 4 bases, with 14 bases between them. The CDR3 loop is CASSEGGALTYNEQFF. CDR3 in DNA: TGTGCCAGCAGTGAAGGGGGGGCCCTCACTTACAATGAGCAGTTCTTC.

The chain couples TRBV7-8 to TRBJ1-4, with D perhaps TRBD1 (5 bases). CDR1 and CDR2 (germline): SGHVS, FQNEAQ. The CDR3 has 15 amino acids. The germline V and J ends were trimmed by 1 base and 7 bases, with 13 bases remaining between them. This CDR3 reads CASSLGSGLGEKLFF. The CDR3 DNA reads TGTGCCAGCAGCTTAGGATCAGGGTTAGGTGAAAAACTGTTTTTT.

The genes are TRBV6-1 and TRBJ2-2, with D tentatively TRBD1 (5 bases). Per the germline V gene, CDR1 is MNHNS and CDR2 is SASEGT. Trimming removed 3 bases at V and 7 bases at J, with 9 bases between. The CDR3 extends over 13 amino acids. The CDR3 DNA reads as TGTGCCAGCAGTGACAGGGTTGACGGGGAGCTGTTTTTT. It specifies CASSDRVDGELFF.

Concerning this clone: At one end, the junction sequence differs from germline, possibly due to a read error. The rearrangement uses TRBV7-7 and TRBJ2-3; 10 bases agree with TRBD2. This CDR3 spans 16 amino acids. The germline V gene encodes CDR1 SSHAT and CDR2 FNYEAQ (reference sequence). The CDR3 here is CASSLGAGGTTDTQYF. CDR3 nucleotide sequence: TGTGCTAGCAGCTTAGGAGCGGGGGGGACTACAGATACGCAGTATTTT.

V gene TRBV7-2 combines with J gene TRBJ1-2, with TRBD1 matching 12 bases. Germline V lookup: CDR1 SGHTA, CDR2 FQGNSA. The V and J ends lost 1 base and 7 bases, in that order; junction bases with no gene match: 7. This CDR3 contains 16 residues. The CDR3 spells CASSLDPGQGAGGYTF. The DNA for the CDR3 is TGTGCCAGCAGCTTAGACCCGGGACAGGGGGCAGGTGGCTACACCTTC.

The chain combines TRBV10-3 with TRBJ2-7; TRBD1 aligns across 7 bases. There are 13 residues in the CDR3. The V gene end was trimmed by 5 bases and the J gene end by 4 bases; junction bases not matched to a gene: 5. Germline loops: CDR1 ENHRY, CDR2 SYGVKD. The CDR3 nucleotides read TGTGCCATCAGTCCAGGGGGAAGGTACGAGCAGTACTTC. Translated, it gives CAISPGGRYEQYF.

The chain recombines TRBV5-4 with TRBJ1-2; 7 positions agree with TRBD1. J gave up 4 bases and V 4 bases, and 4 bases lay outside the gene matches. The CDR3 extends over 13 amino acids. Germline assignment: CDR1 SGHNT and CDR2 YYREEE (reference sequence). CDR3 bases: TGTGCCAGCAGCAAGGACAGGAGCTATGGCTACACCTTC. It yields the protein CASSKDRSYGYTF.

This chain joins TRBV6-8 and TRBJ1-1, with D unclear. The germline V gene has CDR1 MNHGY and CDR2 SAAAGT. The CDR3 is 10 residues long. V lost 6 bases to trimming and J lost 11 bases, with 10 bases between them. Here the CDR3 DNA reads TGTGCCAGCAGCAAAACGGGGGCTTTCTTT. This sequence encodes CASSKTGAFF.

V and J are TRBV5-5 and TRBJ1-5, with TRBD1 as a possible D gene (5 bases). There are 15 residues in the CDR3. Germline assignment: CDR1 SGHKS and CDR2 YYEKEE (reference sequence). V dropped 2 bases and J dropped 4 bases, with 13 bases sitting between them. Written as DNA, the CDR3 is TGTGCCAGCAGCTTAGTAGGGGAGGGGAATCAGCCCCAGCATTTT. It specifies CASSLVGEGNQPQHF.

CDR3 region: CASSPQGGSINEKLFF. In DNA, the CDR3 is TGTGCCAGCTCACCACAGGGCGGCTCAATTAATGAAAAACTGTTTTTT. V gene TRBV18 combines with J gene TRBJ1-4, with D hard to call. The germline gives CDR1 KGHSH, CDR2 LQKENI. The CDR3 is 16 amino acids. With 1 base removed from V and 4 bases from J, the gap between germline ends came to 13 bases.

A few counts support this clone. This sample also contains other DNA sequences that code for the same CDR3. The J gene is TRBJ1-1, the V gene TRBV9, with D unclear. The CDR3 runs 14 residues. Deletions cut 0 bases from V and 2 bases from J, with 8 bases between. The germline V gene encodes CDR1 SGDLS and CDR2 YYNGEE. CDR3 sequence reads: CASSVGAGNTEAFF. CDR3 bases: TGTGCCAGCAGCGTAGGGGCAGGCAACACTGAAGCTTTCTTT.

The gene calls are TRBV18 and TRBJ1-5; D is possibly TRBD1 (5 bases). This CDR3 comprises 15 residues. Trimming pared 5 bases from V and 4 bases from J, leaving 15 bases between. The V gene's germline CDR1 is KGHSH and CDR2 LQKENI. CDR3 sequence (DNA): TGTGCCAGCTCAATGGACCCCGGGGGGAATCAGCCCCAGCATTTT. It encodes CASSMDPGGNQPQHF.

This clone has more than one count but fewer than ten. J is TRBJ2-1 and V is TRBV10-2; D is possibly TRBD2 (6 bases). V gave up 10 bases and J gave up 5 bases, with 18 bases separating them. The CDR3 runs 14 residues. Germline-derived CDR1 and CDR2 are WSHSY and SAAADI. Here the CDR3 DNA reads TGCGCCACCATGGACTACTCCCTTCACAATGAGCAGTTCTTC. Residues: CATMDYSLHNEQFF.

The count of this clone is one. The chain employs TRBV7-2 and TRBJ2-1; 11 bases map to TRBD2. The CDR3 spans 16 residues. Unmatched junction bases numbered 13, after V lost 6 bases and J lost 9 bases. From germline, CDR1 is SGHTA and CDR2 FQGNSA. CDR3: CASRSPSGGTIGEQFF. CDR3 DNA sequence: TGTGCCAGCAGATCACCTAGCGGGGGGACTATCGGTGAGCAGTTCTTC.